Following are 27 T cell receptor beta chains from one sample sequenced in a study of blood T cell repertoires in COVID-19. TCRdb's copy holds only in-frame clones and misses some; the assay was immunoSEQ multiplex PCR. The repertoire holds approximately 300,000 clones, with roughly 90% as singletons. The sample comprised peripheral blood. Receptors were obtained from a woman in her twenties or thirties with COVID-19, enrolled during active disease.

The chain links TRBV11-2 to TRBJ2-1, with D unclear. Germline values: CDR1 SGHAT, CDR2 FQNNGV. V shed 3 bases and J shed 0 bases, with 6 bases lying between them. This CDR3 region has 14 residues. This CDR3 reads CASSFLSSYNEQFF. In nucleotides, the CDR3 is TGTGCCAGCAGCTTCCTAAGCTCCTACAATGAGCAGTTCTTC.

The chain carries TRBV6-5 and TRBJ1-5, with D perhaps matching TRBD1 (5 bases). V was pared by 1 base and J by 0 bases, with 10 bases between. The CDR3 runs to 16 residues. Germline V CDR1 and CDR2: MNHEY, SVGAGI. In DNA form, the CDR3 reads TGTGCCAGCAGTTACTGGACACTGGATAGCAATCAGCCCCAGCATTTT. It specifies CASSYWTLDSNQPQHF.

Points on this clone: The junction departs from germline at one end; a sequencing error may be responsible. The genes are TRBV3-1 (or the pseudogene TRBV3-2) and TRBJ1-1; TRBD1 matches at 8 bases. There are 12 residues in the CDR3. Per the germline V gene, CDR1 is LGHDT and CDR2 is YNNKEL (reference sequence). CDR3 coding DNA: TGTGCCAGCAGCCAAAGAGACCGGGACAGGAACTTT. It specifies CASSQRDRDRNF.

The V and J genes are TRBV7-2 and TRBJ1-5; unclear D gene. V dropped 3 bases and J dropped 1 base, with 4 bases sitting between them. In germline, CDR1 is SGHTA, CDR2 FQGNSA. CDR3 length equals 13 residues. The CDR3 loop reads CASSLESNQPQHF. Written as DNA, the CDR3 is TGTGCCAGCAGCTTGGAGAGCAATCAGCCCCAGCATTTT.

This chain connects TRBV6-6 to TRBJ2-7; TRBD1 might be the D (6 bases). The V end lost 7 bases, the J end lost 0 bases, and 13 bases lay between the germline ends. Germline V gives CDR1 MNHNY, CDR2 SVGAGI (reference sequence). The CDR3 is 14 amino acids. The CDR3 DNA sequence: TGTGCCAGCACCAAGGGGACAAACTCCTACGAGCAGTACGTC. Translated: CASTKGTNSYEQYV.

The chain has TRBV30 and TRBJ2-1; 12 bases line up with TRBD2. CDR1 and CDR2 (germline): GTSNPN, SVGIG (reference sequence). This CDR3 has 16 amino acids. V lost 3 bases and J lost 5; bases outside the gene matches: 8. The DNA for the CDR3 is TGTGCCTGGAGCGCACTGACTAGCGGGGGAAACAATGAGCAGTTCTTC. This codes for CAWSALTSGGNNEQFF.

This chain uses TRBV20-1 with TRBJ1-6; possibly TRBD1 for D (5 bases). Trimming took 0 bases from V and 19 from J, leaving 13 bases between them. CDR1 is DFQATT, CDR2 SNEGSKA, per germline (reference sequence). This CDR3 region has 11 residues. In DNA form, the CDR3 reads TGCAGTGCTAGAGATTTGCGGGACCTTCACTTT. Residues: CSARDLRDLHF.

The J gene is TRBJ1-2, the V gene TRBV6-5; D remains unclear. V lost 6 bases and J 8 bases, leaving 22 bases between the germline ends. This CDR3 is 15 amino acids long. The germline V gene encodes CDR1 MNHEY and CDR2 SVGAGI. For the CDR3, the DNA is TGTGCCAGCAGCCAGTCGGTAACGGGAACGGGAGGCTACACCTTC. This encodes CASSQSVTGTGGYTF.

The chain couples TRBV4-1 to TRBJ2-2; D is perhaps TRBD2 (5 bases). CDR1 is MGHRA, CDR2 YSYEKL, per germline. The CDR3 has 14 amino acids. V was shortened by 3 bases and J by 1 base, with 6 bases between the two germline ends. CDR3 in amino acids: CASSHRGNTGELFF. The CDR3 DNA reads as TGCGCCAGCAGCCACCGGGGGAACACCGGGGAGCTGTTTTTT.

This clone was seen just once. The sample carries other DNA sequences with the same CDR3. The chain carries TRBV29-1 and TRBJ1-1; no clear D gene. Germline loops: CDR1 SQVTM, CDR2 ANQGSEA. The CDR3 is 11 amino acids. Trimming cost V 5 bases and J 1 base, with 5 bases left between them. CDR3 bases: TGCAGCGTTAGAGAGAACACTGAAGCTTTCTTT. The encoded protein is CSVRENTEAFF.

The CDR3 here is CASSLSGPNTEAFF. Written as DNA, the CDR3 is TGCGCCAGCAGCTTGAGCGGACCGAACACTGAAGCTTTCTTT. The chain joins TRBV5-1 to TRBJ1-1; no definite D call. The germline CDR1 and CDR2 sequences are SGHRS and YFSETQ. This CDR3 spans 14 amino acids. Trimming took 1 base from V and 1 from J, leaving 8 bases between them. Full variable domain (remainder filled in from reference TRBV5-1 and TRBJ1-1): KAGVTQTPRYLIKTRGQQVTLSCSPISGHRSVSWYQQTPGQGLQFLFEYFSETQRNKGNFPGRFSGRQFSNSRSEMNVSTLELGDSALYLCASSLSGPNTEAFFGQGTRLTVV.

This clone was observed a few times. V is TRBV27 and J is TRBJ1-2; 8 bases are shared with TRBD1. Per the germline V gene, CDR1 is MNHEY and CDR2 is SMNVEV (reference sequence). J lost 4 bases, V lost 2 bases, and 6 bases had no gene match. The CDR3 length is 15 residues. The CDR3 reads CASSLARGLAYGYTF. Here the CDR3 DNA reads TGTGCCAGCAGTTTAGCCAGGGGGCTCGCCTATGGCTACACCTTC.

The sample holds one count of this clone. The chain has TRBV19 and TRBJ1-2; TRBD1 matches 7 bases. CDR1 LNHDA and CDR2 SQIVND come from the germline V gene (reference sequence). The CDR3 runs to 15 residues. With V trimmed by 2 bases and J by 3 bases, 6 bases remained unmatched. CDR3 DNA sequence: TGTGCCAGTAGTATAACAGGGGAGGATTACTATGGCTACACCTTC. Encoded protein: CASSITGEDYYGYTF. The full variable domain, completed using reference TRBV19 and TRBJ1-2, is DGGITQSPKYLFRKEGQNVTLSCEQNLNHDAMYWYRQDPGQGLRLIYYSQIVNDFQKGDIAEGYSVSREKKESFPLTVTSAQKNPTAFYLCASSITGEDYYGYTFGSGTRLTVV.

The chain uses TRBV10-3 and TRBJ2-2; 11 bases match TRBD2. The CDR3 covers 16 residues. V trimming: 8 bases; J trimming: 5 bases; junction bases outside the gene matches: 10. The germline V gene encodes CDR1 ENHRY and CDR2 SYGVKD. Written as DNA, the CDR3 is TGTGCCATCCATGCGGGACTAGCGGAAAGAACCGGGGAGCTGTTTTTT. This sequence encodes CAIHAGLAERTGELFF.

As DNA, the CDR3 is TGTGCCTGGAGTAGGGGGGGCTCTGGAAACACCATATATTTT. Protein sequence: CAWSRGGSGNTIYF. The gene calls are TRBV30 and TRBJ1-3; D is perhaps TRBD1 (6 bases). V lost 2 bases and J lost 0, with 8 bases in between. Per germline, CDR1 GTSNPN and CDR2 SVGIG (reference sequence). This CDR3 spans 14 amino acids.

The V call is TRBV6-6, the J call TRBJ2-7; the D gene is possibly TRBD1 (5 bases). With 3 bases removed from V and 1 base from J, the gap between germline ends came to 10 bases. Germline V CDR1 and CDR2: MNHNY, SVGAGI (reference sequence). CDR3 length: 14 residues. CDR3 sequence reads: CASSYDSSSYEQYV. CDR3 nucleotide sequence: TGTGCCAGCAGTTATGACAGTAGTTCCTACGAGCAGTACGTC.

V usage is TRBV7-2 and J usage is TRBJ2-7; D perhaps matches TRBD2 (6 bases). Germline V CDR1 and CDR2: SGHTA, FQGNSA. Trimming pared 1 base from V and 1 base from J, leaving 8 bases between. This CDR3 comprises 14 residues. The CDR3 protein is CASSLGGVSYEQYF. CDR3 coding DNA: TGTGCCAGCAGCTTAGGGGGGGTTTCCTACGAGCAGTACTTC.

The CDR3 region has the DNA TGTGCCAGCAGCTTGTTTGGGGAGGCCTCTGAAGCTTTCTTT. It translates to CASSLFGEASEAFF. The V and J genes are TRBV7-3 and TRBJ1-1; no reliable D call. V was trimmed by 3 bases and J by 6 bases, leaving 14 bases between them. The CDR3 sequence is 14 residues long. The germline V gene has CDR1 SGHTA and CDR2 FQGTGA.

The gene calls are TRBV4-1 and TRBJ2-3; 9 positions agree with TRBD1. Germline V lookup: CDR1 MGHRA, CDR2 YSYEKL. Losses at the gene ends were 4 bases for V and 4 bases for J; bases not matched to a gene: 6. This CDR3 is 15 amino acids long. The CDR3 sequence is CASSPGQGPADTQYF. CDR3 DNA sequence: TGCGCCAGCAGCCCGGGACAGGGTCCGGCAGATACGCAGTATTTT.

This chain joins TRBV6-5 and TRBJ1-1; 7 bases are a match to TRBD1. The CDR3 contains 15 residues. Germline V lookup: CDR1 MNHEY, CDR2 SVGAGI. The V segment lost 0 bases and the J segment 4 bases; nucleotides outside the gene matches: 5. DNA of the CDR3: TGTGCCAGCAGTTACTCGATCAGGGGGGCCACTGAAGCTTTCTTT. Protein: CASSYSIRGATEAFF.

The rearrangement links TRBV11-2 to TRBJ1-3; D unclear. Germline values: CDR1 SGHAT, CDR2 FQNNGV. CDR3 length equals 12 residues. With 8 bases removed from V and 6 bases from J, the gap between germline ends came to 11 bases. The CDR3 coding sequence is TGTGCCAGCCACGGGGATGAAAACACCATATATTTT. Its translation is CASHGDENTIYF.

This clone was recorded once. The gene calls are TRBV15 and TRBJ2-7, with TRBD1 matching over 7 bases. After removal of 1 base from V and 2 bases from J, the junction contained 2 bases not matched to a gene. Per the germline V gene, CDR1 is LNHNV and CDR2 is YYDKDF (reference sequence). This CDR3 contains 14 residues. The CDR3 loop is CATSRAGTAYEQYF. In DNA, the CDR3 is TGTGCCACCAGCAGAGCCGGGACAGCCTACGAGCAGTACTTC.

V is TRBV2 and J is TRBJ2-1; 9 bases match TRBD2. Germline loops: CDR1 SNHLY, CDR2 FYNNEI. With 10 bases clipped from V and 6 bases from J, the junction kept 10 bases outside the gene matches. The CDR3 is 14 amino acids. DNA of the CDR3: TGTGCCACCAATCTAGCGGGGCTAACCAATGAGCAGTTCTTC. Its translation is CATNLAGLTNEQFF.

The genes are TRBV2 and TRBJ1-2, with TRBD1 matching over 7 bases. The germline gives CDR1 SNHLY, CDR2 FYNNEI. This CDR3 region has 11 residues. V dropped 7 bases and J dropped 7; count of bases not matched to a gene: 3. CDR3 nucleotides: TGTGCCAGCAACAGGGGTCCTGGCTACACCTTC. This gives the protein CASNRGPGYTF.

V gene TRBV7-9 combines with J gene TRBJ2-1, with D possibly matching TRBD1 (6 bases). There are 11 residues in the CDR3. Per the germline V gene, CDR1 is SEHNR and CDR2 is FQNEAQ (reference sequence). The germline V and J ends were trimmed by 5 bases and 11 bases, with 10 bases remaining between them. CDR3 amino acids: CASSHGQKQFF. The DNA for the CDR3 is TGTGCCAGCAGCCATGGACAGAAGCAGTTCTTC.

The rearrangement links TRBV7-9 to TRBJ1-2; 8 nucleotides match TRBD1. The CDR3 extends over 14 amino acids. The germline V gene encodes CDR1 SEHNR and CDR2 FQNEAQ (reference sequence). Trimming cost V 5 bases and J 2 bases; bases outside gene matches: 4. The CDR3 reads CASSNRGTNYGYTF. Written as DNA, the CDR3 is TGTGCCAGCAGCAACAGGGGGACCAACTATGGCTACACCTTC.

The chain has TRBV5-6 and TRBJ2-1; 11 bases agree with TRBD2. V lost 4 bases and J lost 7; bases outside the gene matches: 4. This CDR3 has 14 amino acids. The germline V gene has CDR1 SGHDT and CDR2 YYEEEE. The DNA of the CDR3 is TGTGCCAGCAGCCCGGGGACTAGCGGTAATGAGCAGTTCTTC. This gives the protein CASSPGTSGNEQFF.